This record concerns one T cell receptor beta chain sequence. A read error may explain this, as a much larger clone is one base away. Active moderate-to-severe ophthalmopathy, Clinical Activity Score at least 3, NOSPECS at least 4, under 3 months' duration. Thyroid ultrasound, orbital computed tomography, clinical symptoms, and serum thyroxine and TRAb underpinned diagnoses. Regions amplified from RNA transcripts were the TCR beta CDR3 regions. TCR CDR3 underwent first-round RT-PCR with the HTBI primer set. Each CDR3 protein gets one entry after TCRdb re-called the multiplex PCR reads with MiXCR. This table holds 550,000 to 600,000 distinct CDR3 sequences, approximately 15% found once. These data originate in a study of T cells in Graves' hyperthyroidism and ophthalmopathy. V lost 3 bases, J lost 9 bases, and 20 bases lay in between. Germline V lookup: CDR1 MNHNS, CDR2 SASEGT. The CDR3 is made up of 15 amino acids.

The TCR originated in a woman between 18 and 30 years old with Graves' ophthalmopathy. What was sequenced was blood. J is TRBJ2-5 and V is TRBV6-1; D is perhaps TRBD1 or TRBD2 (6 bases each). The CDR3 DNA reads as TGTGCCAGCAGTGACGTCGGGGTGAGGGGGGAGGCCCAGTACTTC. It encodes CASSDVGVRGEAQYF.